The source of this T cell receptor beta chain is a study of blood T cells in healthy people across ages. Study-wide points: Compared with aged donors, long-lived donors showed fewer expanded clones, suggesting selection.

A note on this clonotype: Its target is not known.

Germline CDR1 and CDR2: KGHDR and SFDVKD. This CDR3 region has 14 residues. V lost 2 bases, J lost 6 bases, and 11 bases lay in between. Individuals who donated were healthy Caucasians from Russia aged about 6 to 90. A second PCR, run for about 6 to 11 cycles, used a sample-barcoded 5' primer plus a J-beta primer mix. Each CDR3 protein is one row after TCRdb ran MiXCR on the 5' RACE reads. The table lists approximately 800,000 distinct CDR3 sequences, around 25% of them singletons. The data were also submitted as part of a second study, on T cells of mothers and their children. As reported in that work: Donation was provided by three healthy Caucasian mothers along with their six children.

The rearrangement joins TRBV24-1 to TRBJ2-3; D not certain. The sample taken for sequencing was blood. The sequence was collected from a boy aged 5-17 years in good health. The CDR3 loop reads CATSDSRYSDTQYF. The CDR3 DNA follows: TGTGCCACCAGTGATTCGAGATACTCTGATACGCAGTATTTT.